Each of the 27 T cell receptor beta chains below was sequenced from the same sample in a study of cytomegalovirus exposure and HLA in healthy donors. PCR involved 60 Vbeta and 13 Jbeta primers. Data came from immunoSEQ multiplex PCR; TCRdb stores just in-frame clones and leaves some out. The sample has 200,000 to 250,000 clones, 81% seen once. The material sequenced was PBMCs. Receptors originate from a woman aged 55-75 years in good health and CMV-seropositive.

The rearrangement links TRBV13 to TRBJ2-2; D possibly corresponds to TRBD2 (5 bases). The CDR3 sequence is 16 residues long. Deletions cut 2 bases from V and 0 bases from J, with 10 bases between. Germline values: CDR1 PRHDT, CDR2 FYEKMQ (reference sequence). The CDR3 loop reads CASSLLATPNTGELFF. DNA of the CDR3: TGTGCCAGCAGCTTATTAGCGACTCCGAACACCGGGGAGCTGTTTTTT.

This clone has more than one count but fewer than ten. This chain joins TRBV28 and TRBJ2-2, with 14 bases lining up with TRBD2. CDR1 and CDR2 from the germline V gene are MDHEN and SYDVKM. The V segment lost 6 bases and the J segment 5 bases; nucleotides outside the gene matches: 5. The CDR3 length is 16 residues. CDR3 DNA sequence: TGTGCCAGCAGCTCGGGACTAGCGGGAGTTACCGGGGAGCTGTTTTTT. This translates into CASSSGLAGVTGELFF.

The gene calls are TRBV19 and TRBJ2-7, with 10 nucleotides matching TRBD2. V was pared by 2 bases and J by 6 bases, with 4 bases of the junction left unmatched. The CDR3 is made up of 14 amino acids. Germline V gene sequence: CDR1 LNHDA, CDR2 SQIVND (reference sequence). The CDR3 DNA reads TGTGCCAGTAGTATATCTAGCGGGAGATCCGAGCAGTACTTC. This translates into CASSISSGRSEQYF.

The chain is built from TRBV7-2 and TRBJ1-1; maybe TRBD1 (5 bases). Germline loops: CDR1 SGHTA, CDR2 FQGNSA. This CDR3 spans 14 amino acids. Trimming left V 1 base short and J 7 bases short, with 13 bases between. The CDR3 sequence: CASSLDRQTFEAFF. CDR3 sequence (DNA): TGTGCCAGCAGCTTAGATCGACAGACCTTTGAAGCTTTCTTT.

This chain links TRBV6-4 with TRBJ2-2, with D perhaps matching TRBD2 (6 bases). V was shortened by 2 bases and J by 5 bases, with 9 bases between the two germline ends. The germline CDR1 and CDR2 sequences are MRHNA and SNTAGT. The CDR3 spans 14 residues. The CDR3 here is CASSDPGGTGELFF. Here the CDR3 DNA reads TGTGCCAGCAGTGACCCCGGGGGTACCGGGGAGCTGTTTTTT.

V is TRBV5-4 and J is TRBJ1-1; perhaps TRBD1 as D (5 bases). Germline values: CDR1 SGHNT, CDR2 YYREEE (reference sequence). This CDR3 has 14 residues. V lost 1 base to trimming and J lost 6 bases, with 13 bases between them. CDR3 bases: TGTGCCAGCAGCTTGCCAGGGAATTCCGCTGAAGCTTTCTTT. This codes for CASSLPGNSAEAFF.

This chain connects TRBV13 to TRBJ1-2, with D unclear. The CDR3 length is 17 residues. The germline V gene encodes CDR1 PRHDT and CDR2 FYEKMQ (reference sequence). Trimming pared 1 base from V and 4 bases from J, leaving 19 bases between. For the CDR3, the DNA is TGTGCCAGCAGCTTAGATAGAAGAGGGCGCGAGGGCTATGGCTACACCTTC. Amino acid sequence: CASSLDRRGREGYGYTF. Complete variable domain (other parts from reference TRBV13 and TRBJ1-2): AAGVIQSPRHLIKEKRETATLKCYPIPRHDTVYWYQQGPGQDPQFLISFYEKMQSDKGSIPDRFSAQQFSDYHSELNMSSLELGDSALYFCASSLDRRGREGYGYTFGSGTRLTVV.

The chain has TRBV15 and TRBJ2-3; a possible D gene is TRBD2 (5 bases). The V gene lost 5 bases and the J gene lost 2 bases, with 14 bases spanning the gap. CDR1 and CDR2 (germline): LNHNV, YYDKDF (reference sequence). The CDR3 covers 15 residues. CDR3: CATSARRALTDTQYF. The CDR3 DNA is TGTGCCACCAGCGCTAGGCGGGCCCTCACAGATACGCAGTATTTT.

V gene TRBV14 combines with J gene TRBJ1-2; 7 bases align to TRBD1. Looked up from germline, CDR1 is SGHDN and CDR2 is FVKESK. V was pared by 0 bases and J by 7 bases, with 11 bases of the junction left unmatched. CDR3 length: 16 amino acids. CDR3: CASSQEDRLGVFGYTF. The CDR3 DNA reads as TGTGCCAGCAGCCAAGAGGACAGGCTGGGAGTATTTGGCTACACCTTC.

This clone occurred once. The rearrangement uses TRBV30 and TRBJ1-2; D might be TRBD1 (5 bases). This CDR3 contains 13 residues. The germline gives CDR1 GTSNPN, CDR2 SVGIG (reference sequence). Trimming stripped 2 bases from V and 4 bases from J, with 11 bases between. CDR3 sequence: CAWSRAGIYGYTF. CDR3 nucleotides: TGTGCCTGGAGTAGGGCAGGGATCTATGGCTACACCTTC.

V gene TRBV6-9 combines with J gene TRBJ2-7; no reliable D call. This CDR3 is 15 amino acids long. Germline V gives CDR1 MNHGY, CDR2 SVAAGI. The ends were cut back, 2 bases at V and 0 bases at J, with 11 bases in the middle. CDR3 loop: CASSYKESSSYEQYF. The CDR3 nucleotides are TGTGCCAGCAGTTATAAAGAATCTAGCTCCTACGAGCAGTACTTC.

The genes are TRBV2 and TRBJ1-3; 7 bases agree with TRBD1. Germline V gives CDR1 SNHLY, CDR2 FYNNEI. V lost 8 bases, J lost 2 bases, and 6 bases stayed unmatched. The CDR3 length is 14 residues. This CDR3 reads CASAGGVPGNTIYF. CDR3 bases: TGTGCCAGCGCAGGGGGTGTCCCTGGAAACACCATATATTTT.

J is TRBJ2-5 and V is TRBV19; the D gene is possibly TRBD2 (6 bases). Per the germline V gene, CDR1 is LNHDA and CDR2 is SQIVND (reference sequence). Trimming stripped 5 bases from V and 2 bases from J, with 15 bases between. This CDR3 is built from 15 residues. The CDR3 protein is CASSPDWGDQETQYF. CDR3 DNA sequence: TGTGCCAGTAGTCCGGACTGGGGGGATCAAGAGACCCAGTACTTC.

This rearrangement joins TRBV18 to TRBJ2-1, with 8 bases matching TRBD1. This CDR3 has 13 residues. V shed 5 bases and J 7 bases; nucleotides not matched to a gene: 4. Germline-derived CDR1 and CDR2 are KGHSH and LQKENI. CDR3 sequence: CASSNRGENEQFF. The CDR3, as DNA: TGTGCCAGCTCAAACAGGGGGGAGAATGAGCAGTTCTTC.

This clone was seen just once. This chain joins TRBV6-5 and TRBJ1-2; D call uncertain. The CDR3 contains 15 residues. Trimming stripped 6 bases from V and 3 bases from J, with 17 bases between. Germline V lookup: CDR1 MNHEY, CDR2 SVGAGI. This CDR3 reads CASSPLGGLDYGYTF. The CDR3 region has the DNA TGTGCCAGCAGCCCGTTGGGAGGGTTGGACTATGGCTACACCTTC.

V and J are TRBV27 and TRBJ1-2; perhaps TRBD1 as D (5 bases). CDR3 length: 13 residues. The ends were cut back, 9 bases at V and 8 bases at J, with 19 bases in the middle. Germline V gene lookup returns CDR1 MNHEY and CDR2 SMNVEV (reference sequence). The CDR3 DNA reads as TGTGCCAGTACTTCACAACGGGGGGTCGGCTACACCTTC. Translation gives CASTSQRGVGYTF.

The chain carries TRBV30 and TRBJ2-1; perhaps TRBD1 as D (6 bases). The germline V gene encodes CDR1 GTSNPN and CDR2 SVGIG (reference sequence). The CDR3 is made up of 15 amino acids. V was clipped by 1 base and J by 7 bases, with 17 bases between them. The CDR3 spells CAWSAGSAQGNEQFF. CDR3 coding DNA: TGTGCCTGGAGTGCGGGGTCCGCCCAGGGGAATGAGCAGTTCTTC.

CDR3 DNA: TGTGCCAGCAGCGGGACTAGCGGGATTAACCCGTCCCAGTACTTC. It specifies CASSGTSGINPSQYF. This chain uses TRBV7-9 with TRBJ2-7; 13 nucleotides line up with TRBD2. V shed 5 bases, J shed 10 bases, and the junction held 11 bases outside the gene matches. The germline V gene has CDR1 SEHNR and CDR2 FQNEAQ (reference sequence). This CDR3 region has 15 residues.

This clone showed up just a few times. The rearrangement uses TRBV27 and TRBJ2-7; D gene uncertain. Germline CDR1 reads MNHEY; CDR2 reads SMNVEV (reference sequence). The CDR3 covers 15 residues. Between the trimmed V and J ends, which lost 6 bases and 0 bases, there was a span of 15 bases. The CDR3 coding sequence is TGTGCCAGCAGCTTTGTCAGCGAAAGCTCCTACGAGCAGTACTTC. This sequence encodes CASSFVSESSYEQYF.

This clone was counted a few times. The J gene is TRBJ2-5, the V gene TRBV6-5, with a weak D call TRBD2 (5 bases). CDR1 is MNHEY, CDR2 SVGAGI, per germline. The CDR3 is made up of 13 amino acids. V was clipped by 6 bases and J by 5 bases, with 13 bases between them. Written as DNA, the CDR3 is TGTGCCAGCAGCCGGGGTCCGTGGGAGACCCAGTACTTC. As protein: CASSRGPWETQYF.

CDR3 in DNA: TGTGCCAGCAGTATTGGGACTGACCTAGCCCCTTTAAACTACGAGCAGTACTTC. Translating gives CASSIGTDLAPLNYEQYF. The chain links TRBV13 to TRBJ2-7; possibly TRBD2 for D (6 bases). The CDR3 sequence is 18 residues long. V shed 6 bases and J shed 3 bases, with 27 bases lying between them. Germline V gene lookup returns CDR1 PRHDT and CDR2 FYEKMQ (reference sequence).

The chain employs TRBV18 and TRBJ1-1; 9 bases align to TRBD1. Germline V lookup: CDR1 KGHSH, CDR2 LQKENI. The J segment lost 3 bases and the V segment lost 6 bases, leaving 14 bases of the junction unmatched. This CDR3 has 17 residues. The DNA for the CDR3 is TGTGCCAGCTCTATCTCCCTCTCCGGGACAGGGTACACTGAAGCTTTCTTT. This gives the protein CASSISLSGTGYTEAFF. Based on the CDR3 plus reference TRBV18 and TRBJ1-1, the full variable domain is NAGVMQNPRHLVRRRGQEARLRCSPMKGHSHVYWYRQLPEEGLKFMVYLQKENIIDESGMPKERFSAEFPKEGPSILRIQQVVRGDSAAYFCASSISLSGTGYTEAFFGQGTRLTVV.

The chain is built from TRBV7-2 and TRBJ2-1; no definite D call. Germline V gene data show CDR1 as SGHTA and CDR2 as FQGNSA. The germline V and J ends were trimmed by 5 bases and 5 bases, with 16 bases remaining between them. This CDR3 has 15 residues. CDR3 bases: TGTGCCAGCAGCCCCCCGGAGAAACTCAACAATGAGCAGTTCTTC. It is translated as CASSPPEKLNNEQFF.

J is TRBJ2-3 and V is TRBV6-6; weak D call: TRBD1 (6 bases). Germline CDR1 and CDR2: MNHNY and SVGAGI (reference sequence). CDR3 size: 13 residues. With 3 bases removed from V and 5 bases from J, the gap between germline ends came to 9 bases. The CDR3 bases are TGTGCCAGCAGTTATACAGGGTTAGATACGCAGTATTTT. Translating it yields CASSYTGLDTQYF.

The chain couples TRBV6-5 to TRBJ2-3, with TRBD1 matching over 7 bases. The ends lost 0 bases at V and 6 bases at J; junction bases unmatched: 6. The CDR3 extends over 15 amino acids. Germline assignment: CDR1 MNHEY and CDR2 SVGAGI. The CDR3 here is CASSYSDRFGDTQYF. CDR3 DNA sequence: TGTGCCAGCAGTTACTCGGACAGGTTTGGGGATACGCAGTATTTT.

The chain couples TRBV5-4 to TRBJ2-7; D perhaps matches TRBD1 (6 bases). CDR3 length: 15 residues. Trimming cost V 5 bases and J 7 bases, with 22 bases left between them. The V gene's germline CDR1 is SGHNT and CDR2 YYREEE (reference sequence). Here the CDR3 DNA reads TGTGCCAGCAGGGGACCTTCCGGGTATCAGGGGGAGCAGTACTTC. As protein: CASRGPSGYQGEQYF. The full variable domain, its missing parts supplied by reference TRBV5-4 and TRBJ2-7, is ETGVTQSPTHLIKTRGQQVTLRCSSQSGHNTVSWYQQALGQGPQFIFQYYREEENGRGNFPPRFSGLQFPNYSSELNVNALELDDSALYLCASRGPSGYQGEQYFGPGTRLTVT.

The rearrangement joins TRBV5-1 to TRBJ1-3, with TRBD1 identical over 8 bases. CDR3 size: 15 residues. Germline V gives CDR1 SGHRS, CDR2 YFSETQ. V was pared by 4 bases and J by 2 bases, with 5 bases of the junction left unmatched. The DNA of the CDR3 is TGCGCCAGCAGCCCCCAGGGACAGGCTGGAAACACCATATATTTT. Its translation: CASSPQGQAGNTIYF.